This paragraph covers one TCR beta chain sequence. Its antigen specificity is not known. Qualities for individual bases were not recorded, and no much larger clone is one base off. These data originate in a study of identical twins (dated by TCRdb to about 2016). About the full investigation: To test whether fetal clonotypes persist, this study deep-sequenced TCR alpha and beta repertoires from monozygotic twins, from unrelated adults of various ages, and from cord blood. To rule out contamination, the twin experiments were replicated at different times with different library preparation protocols. Points the paper makes about the study in general: Invariant T cells such as MAIT and iNKT could partly confound zero-insertion analyses, although diverse VJ usage argued against such confounding for most clonotypes. Because the same donors could not be followed over many years, conclusions were based on cross-sectional statistical analysis. In monozygotic twins, out-of-frame TCR alpha sharing was systematically underestimated by recombination models, although the models agreed with sharing between unrelated individuals. Excess twin sharing in beta out-of-frame sequences was weaker because fewer shared sequences lowered the signal-to-noise ratio. Abundant cord blood beta clonotypes had fewer insertions, young adult naive repertoires showed a similar but weaker trend, and memory repertoires showed no such trend. Compared with coincidental sharing between unrelated individuals, an excess of low generation-probability sequences was observed among out-of-frame TCR alpha sequences shared between twins.

All donors were healthy Caucasians. Three pairs of female monozygotic twins, all aged roughly 18 to 29 years, were included in the twin cohort. Using Miltenyi CD45RO+ enrichment and human naive T-cell isolation kits, memory (CD45RO+) and naive T cells were isolated from PBMC. Libraries were prepared through 5' RACE. Sequencing used an Illumina HiSeq 2000. Template switching added a universal primer binding site, and the final cDNA carried a unique molecular identifier that allowed TCR cDNA molecules to be counted accurately. Specific primers in the conserved constant-segment region were used to synthesize first-strand cDNA for TCR alpha and beta chains. Each cDNA library was double barcoded, with a SMART-Mk sample barcode plus Illumina barcodes, to control for contamination. TruSeq adapter sequences and Illumina sample barcodes were added in two successive PCR steps. The TCR alpha and beta cDNA libraries were sequenced on the Illumina HiSeq platform using custom primers. In the source study's methods: MiGEC processed the raw reads to extract unique molecular identifiers, while MiXCR was used to determine the CDR3 positions. For each individual, recombination models were inferred using an EM algorithm with the repgenHMM and IGoR tools. The tcR package in R was used for shared clonotype analysis, with sharing normalized by the product of cloneset sizes. Out-of-frame nonproductive sequences were analyzed to study raw recombination free of thymic and clonal selection effects. TCRdb reprocessing: public reads trimmed at Q25 with fastp, clones called with MiXCR, in-frame beta chains kept. Entries are consolidated by CDR3 protein sequence, retaining the most common genes and DNA. The V and J calls and clone size are TCRdb's, not the authors'. The sample table shows roughly 290,000 distinct CDR3 sequences, and roughly 8.6% are seen once. The ten largest clonotypes hold 2.1% of the sample.

Cut back by 9 bases and 7 bases, the V and J ends lie 8 bases apart. From the cysteine up to the phenylalanine, the CDR3 has a length of 11 residues. Of all the DNA, just the CDR3 is kept, 33 bases in frame from base 1. The germline V gene encodes CDR1 KGHDR and CDR2 SFDVKD. This sample was shared with a second study, whose subject was yellow fever vaccine responses in identical twins. Reported in the second study: According to the authors, in identical twins the way T cells responded to vaccination appeared partly convergent and partly personalized. In identical twins, the study followed T cell clones that responded to the vaccine with precision.

The sample was memory (CD45RO+) T cells sorted from blood. The cell subset or site label, read with the paper, signifies: CD45RO+ enriched T cells. This receptor was identified in a woman between 18 and 30 years old in good health. The chain is assembled from TRBV24-1 and TRBJ2-2; the D gene cannot be resolved reliably. The CDR3 reads CATGRYGELFF. The DNA is as follows: TGTGCCACCGGACGATACGGGGAGCTGTTTTTT.